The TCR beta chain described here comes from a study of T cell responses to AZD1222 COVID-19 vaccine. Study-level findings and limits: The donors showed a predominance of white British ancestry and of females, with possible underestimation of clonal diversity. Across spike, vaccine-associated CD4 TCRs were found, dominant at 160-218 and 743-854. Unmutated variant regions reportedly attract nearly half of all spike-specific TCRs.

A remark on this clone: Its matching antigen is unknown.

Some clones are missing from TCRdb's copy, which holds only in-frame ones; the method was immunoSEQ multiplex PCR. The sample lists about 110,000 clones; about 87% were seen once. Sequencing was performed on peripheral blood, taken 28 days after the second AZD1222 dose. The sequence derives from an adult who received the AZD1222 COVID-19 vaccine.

CDR3 residues: CAISETGGPSPNTEAFF. The CDR3, as DNA: TGTGCCATCAGTGAAACGGGTGGGCCATCGCCGAACACTGAAGCTTTCTTT. The J gene is TRBJ1-1, the V gene TRBV10-3; the D is unclear. The CDR3 runs to 17 residues. Between the trimmed V and J ends, which lost 3 bases and 1 base, there was a span of 18 bases. The germline V gene has CDR1 ENHRY and CDR2 SYGVKD.